The rows below give T cell receptor beta chains drawn from one sample of a study of blood T cell repertoires in COVID-19. The method was immunoSEQ multiplex PCR; TCRdb's version includes in-frame clones alone and lacks a portion of them. Among under 200,000 clones, 82% were seen once, and the ten largest hold less than 20%. Sequenced material: PBMCs or T cells enriched from blood (not recorded which). Receptors were obtained from a man in his sixties who had recovered from COVID-19. The CDR3 runs from the conserved cysteine through the conserved F or W. D genes are given only for firm matches. The size field is filled for only some rows; it gives once, few, many or a size class.

TGTGCCAGCAGCCCATACACCTCGGCGGGTTCACCCCTCCACTTT	CASSPYTSAGSPLHF	15	TRBJ1-6	NA	TRBV7-8	NA
TGTGCCAGTAGCAGCGCTGACAGGGGACGGTACGAGCAGTACTTC	CASSSADRGRYEQYF	15	TRBJ2-7	NA	TRBV19	TRBD1
TGTGCCAGCAGTTTAACAGGTTCCTACGAGCAGTACTTC	CASSLTGSYEQYF	13	TRBJ2-7	few	TRBV27	NA
TGTGCCAGCAGTTACCTGAGCGGGGGGGGATACAATGAGCAGTTCTTC	CASSYLSGGGYNEQFF	16	TRBJ2-1	NA	TRBV6-5	TRBD2
TGTGCCAGCAGTTTAAACGGCGGGAGCTGGGAGACCCAGTACTTC	CASSLNGGSWETQYF	15	TRBJ2-5	few	TRBV27	TRBD2
TGTGCCAGTAGTATTCTCGGGACAACGCATTCACCCCTCCACTTT	CASSILGTTHSPLHF	15	TRBJ1-6	NA	TRBV19	NA
TGTGCCACCAGCAGAGGGCTCGCAAACACCGGGGAGCTGTTTTTT	CATSRGLANTGELFF	15	TRBJ2-2	NA	TRBV15	NA
TGTGCCAGCAGCTTAGGGGATGGTAGCGGCTACGAGCAGTACTTC	CASSLGDGSGYEQYF	15	TRBJ2-7	NA	TRBV7-8	NA
TGTGCCAGTTCTGAGGGAATCGGCTCACCCCTCCACTTT	CASSEGIGSPLHF	13	TRBJ1-6	NA	TRBV19	NA
TGCGCCAGCAGCTTCGGGACACAGACTAACTATGGCTACACCTTC	CASSFGTQTNYGYTF	15	TRBJ1-2	NA	TRBV5-1	NA
TGTGCCAGCAGTTCTGGGCAGGGGGCTTTGAACACTGAAGCTTTCTTT	CASSSGQGALNTEAFF	16	TRBJ1-1	NA	TRBV28	TRBD1